The rows below give T cell receptor beta chains drawn from one sample of a study of blood T cell repertoires in COVID-19. Data came from immunoSEQ multiplex PCR; TCRdb stores just in-frame clones and leaves some out. This table holds roughly 280,000 clones, around 90% found once. Sequencing was performed on peripheral blood. The receptors were gathered from a woman aged 50 to 60 who had recovered from COVID-19. Each CDR3 is given with its conserved first and last residue. D genes are given only for firm matches. Not all rows give a size; the values are once, few, many and, for expanded clones, a class.

>TRBV7-3|-|-|TRBJ1-1
CASSFGGGRLVNTEAFF
TGTGCCAGCAGCTTTGGCGGGGGGAGACTGGTGAACACTGAAGCTTTCTTT
>TRBV4-2|-|-|TRBJ2-2
CASSQAADTGELFF
TGTGCCAGCAGCCAAGCCGCGGACACCGGGGAGCTGTTTTTT
>TRBV7-2|-|-|TRBJ1-5
CASSLGQALVPQHF
TGTGCCAGCAGCTTAGGACAGGCCTTGGTGCCCCAGCATTTT
>TRBV9|-|-|TRBJ2-6
CASSVGPGVYGANVLTF
TGTGCCAGCAGCGTCGGTCCAGGGGTATATGGGGCCAACGTCCTGACTTTC
>TRBV30|-|-|TRBJ1-2
CAWRRGGYTF
TGTGCCTGGAGGCGAGGGGGCTACACCTTC
>TRBV10-3|TRBD2|-|TRBJ2-7
CAISESPAGRSYEQYF
TGTGCCATCAGTGAGTCTCCAGCGGGACGGTCCTACGAGCAGTACTTC
>TRBV18|TRBD2|-|TRBJ2-6
CASSPVAGGSSGANVLTF
TGTGCCAGCTCACCCGTAGCGGGGGGCTCCTCTGGGGCCAACGTCCTGACTTTC
>TRBV7-7|TRBD1|-|TRBJ2-5
CASSLGLDRGLETQYF
TGTGCTAGCAGCTTAGGGCTGGACAGGGGGCTTGAGACCCAGTACTTC
>TRBV30|-|-|TRBJ1-1
CAWSPLTEAFF
TGTGCCTGGAGTCCTTTAACTGAAGCTTTCTTT
>TRBV18|TRBD2|-|TRBJ2-1
CASSPGLASYNEQFF
TGTGCCAGCTCTCCGGGACTAGCGAGCTACAATGAGCAGTTCTTC
>TRBV29-1|TRBD1|-|TRBJ2-1
CSVSVGQGSHEQFF
TGCAGCGTTAGTGTGGGACAGGGGTCCCATGAGCAGTTCTTC
>TRBV6-2/TRBV6-3|-|-|TRBJ1-1
CASSAGRGTEAFF
TGTGCCAGCAGTGCCGGCAGGGGTACTGAAGCTTTCTTT
>TRBV4-3|TRBD1|-|TRBJ1-1
CASSLTGGTEAFF
TGCGCCAGCAGCTTGACAGGGGGCACTGAAGCTTTCTTT
>TRBV10-3|TRBD1|-|TRBJ1-1
CAIREGATEAFF
TGTGCCATCCGAGAGGGGGCCACTGAAGCTTTCTTT
>TRBV19|TRBD2|-|TRBJ2-5
CASNPSGGANLAETQYF
TGTGCCAGTAACCCTAGCGGGGGGGCCAATTTGGCCGAGACCCAGTACTTC
>TRBV7-2|TRBD1|-|TRBJ1-5
CASSLAQGRSSQPQHF
TGTGCCAGCAGCTTGGCACAGGGGAGATCGAGTCAGCCCCAGCATTTT
>TRBV10-2|-|-|TRBJ2-3
CASRPTEQGRRDTQYF
TGCGCCAGCAGGCCGACGGAACAGGGTAGGAGGGATACGCAGTATTTT
>TRBV23-1|TRBD1|-|TRBJ2-2
CASSHHRDRLSGELFF
TGCGCCAGCAGTCACCATCGGGACAGGTTAAGCGGGGAGCTGTTTTTT
>TRBV7-9|TRBD1|-|TRBJ2-7
CASSLLTGGNYEQYF
TGTGCCAGCAGCCTACTAACAGGGGGCAACTACGAGCAGTACTTC
>TRBV9|TRBD1|-|TRBJ1-2
CASSVAPGQSNYGYTF
TGTGCCAGCAGCGTAGCTCCGGGACAGTCCAACTATGGCTACACCTTC
>TRBV5-6|-|-|TRBJ1-3
CASSLGLGAWAGNTIYF
TGTGCCAGCAGCTTGGGGTTAGGGGCCTGGGCTGGAAACACCATATATTTT
>TRBV7-6|TRBD2|-|TRBJ2-1
CASSLIPTSGADNEQFF
TGTGCCAGCAGCCTAATCCCAACTAGCGGGGCGGACAATGAGCAGTTCTTC
>TRBV10-3|TRBD1|-|TRBJ1-2
CAISVRGQDYGYTF
TGTGCCATCAGTGTGAGGGGACAGGACTATGGCTACACCTTC
>TRBV7-2|-|-|TRBJ2-2
CASSLIRVHGELFF
TGTGCCAGCAGCTTAATCCGGGTCCACGGGGAGCTGTTTTTT
>TRBV20-1|-|-|TRBJ2-3
CSATSTDTQYF
TGCAGTGCCACTAGCACAGATACGCAGTATTTT
>TRBV20-1|-|once|TRBJ1-1
CSARGSTEAFF
TGCAGTGCTAGGGGGAGCACTGAAGCTTTCTTT
>TRBV21-1|-|-|TRBJ2-3
CASSNAGRDTQYF
TGTGCCAGCAGCAATGCGGGTCGAGATACGCAGTATTTT
>TRBV7-2|-|-|TRBJ2-1
CATSGGAYNEQFF
TGTGCCACGAGTGGGGGCGCCTACAATGAGCAGTTCTTC
>TRBV28|-|-|TRBJ1-2
CASSLTGVGYGYTF
TGTGCCAGCAGTCTTACAGGAGTTGGCTATGGCTACACCTTC
>TRBV30|-|-|TRBJ1-4
CACIQGYNEKLFF
TGTGCCTGCATACAGGGTTATAATGAAAAACTGTTTTTT
>TRBV12-5|-|-|TRBJ1-5
CASGHNNQPQHF
TGTGCTAGTGGTCACAACAATCAGCCCCAGCATTTT
>TRBV5-8|TRBD1|-|TRBJ1-1
CASSLGTGKAFF
TGTGCCAGCAGCTTAGGGACAGGGAAAGCTTTCTTT
>TRBV5-5|-|few|TRBJ1-1
CASSLGSYTEAFF
TGTGCCAGCAGCTTGGGAAGCTACACTGAAGCTTTCTTT
>TRBV5-6|-|-|TRBJ2-7
CASSLGGPYEQYF
TGTGCCAGCAGCTTGGGGGGGCCCTACGAGCAGTACTTC
>TRBV27|-|few|TRBJ2-7
CASSFTALSSYEQYF
TGTGCCAGCAGTTTCACCGCCCTGAGCTCCTACGAGCAGTACTTC
>TRBV18|-|-|TRBJ1-1
CASSPVSRETEAFF
TGTGCCAGCTCTCCCGTTAGTCGGGAGACTGAAGCTTTCTTT
>TRBV18|TRBD1|-|TRBJ2-4
CASSPMDRGRADDIQYF
TGTGCCAGCTCACCCATGGACAGGGGGCGCGCCGATGACATTCAGTACTTC
>TRBV4-2|-|once|TRBJ1-2
CASSQDTGDGYTF
TGTGCCAGCAGCCAAGATACCGGGGATGGCTACACCTTC
>TRBV2|TRBD1|-|TRBJ1-1
CASTTGEETAFF
TGTGCCAGCACGACAGGGGAGGAGACGGCTTTCTTT
>TRBV2|TRBD2|-|TRBJ2-3
CASRTGRGTDTQYF
TGTGCCAGCAGAACGGGGAGGGGCACAGATACGCAGTATTTT
>TRBV11-1|-|-|TRBJ1-1
CASSLSRGWGETEAFF
TGTGCCAGCAGCTTAAGTAGGGGTTGGGGGGAGACTGAAGCTTTCTTT
>TRBV5-1|TRBD2|-|TRBJ2-5
CASSPGTSMETQYF
TGCGCCAGCAGCCCCGGGACTAGCATGGAGACCCAGTACTTC
>TRBV19|-|-|TRBJ2-7
CASSIVGQPTYEQYF
TGTGCCAGTAGTATAGTCGGACAGCCGACCTACGAGCAGTACTTC
>TRBV9|TRBD1|-|TRBJ1-2
CASSPRQGGNYGYTF
TGTGCCAGCAGCCCTCGACAGGGCGGGAACTATGGCTACACCTTC
>TRBV4-3|-|few|TRBJ1-2
CASSQERGGAINYGYTF
TGCGCCAGCAGCCAAGAACGAGGAGGGGCAATTAACTATGGCTACACCTTC
>TRBV27|-|few|TRBJ2-7
CASSFTTGSYEQYF
TGTGCCAGCAGTTTTACCACGGGGTCCTACGAGCAGTACTTC
>TRBV6-6|-|-|TRBJ2-7
CASKVSQDYEQYF
TGTGCCAGCAAAGTTTCCCAGGACTACGAGCAGTACTTC
>TRBV7-9|TRBD1|-|TRBJ2-5
CASSHGTGGRGETQYF
TGTGCCAGCAGCCACGGGACAGGGGGCCGGGGAGAGACCCAGTACTTC
>TRBV4-1|TRBD1|-|TRBJ2-1
CASSQGGTAYNEQFF
TGCGCCAGCAGCCAAGGAGGGACAGCATACAATGAGCAGTTCTTC
>TRBV5-1|-|-|TRBJ2-2
CASSPEWTPNTGELFF
TGCGCCAGCAGCCCCGAGTGGACACCGAACACCGGGGAGCTGTTTTTT
>TRBV7-8|-|-|TRBJ2-7
CASSLRMTVSPSSSYEQYF
TGTGCCAGCAGCTTACGTATGACCGTCTCTCCTTCTAGCTCCTACGAGCAGTACTTC
>TRBV4-2|-|-|TRBJ2-3
CASSLYREGITTQYF
TGTGCCAGCAGCCTCTACAGGGAGGGCATTACTACGCAGTATTTT
>TRBV5-1|-|few|TRBJ1-2
CASSLGQGGSYTF
TGCGCCAGCAGCTTGGGGCAGGGAGGGTCCTACACCTTC
>TRBV13|TRBD2|-|TRBJ2-1
CASSLGGLAGRGEQFF
TGTGCCAGCAGCTTAGGAGGACTAGCGGGGAGGGGTGAGCAGTTCTTC